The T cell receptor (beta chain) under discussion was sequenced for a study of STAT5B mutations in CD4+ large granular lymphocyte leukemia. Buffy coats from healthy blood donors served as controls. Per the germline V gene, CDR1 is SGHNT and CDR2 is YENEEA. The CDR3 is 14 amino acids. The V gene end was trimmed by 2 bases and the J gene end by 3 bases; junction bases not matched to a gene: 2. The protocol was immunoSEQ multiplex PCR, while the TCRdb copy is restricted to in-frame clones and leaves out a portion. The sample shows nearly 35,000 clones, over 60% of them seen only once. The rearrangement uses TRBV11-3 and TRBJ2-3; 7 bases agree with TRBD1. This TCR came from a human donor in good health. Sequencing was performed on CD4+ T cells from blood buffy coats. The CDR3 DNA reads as TGTGCCAGCAGCTTAAGCAGGGGGACAGATACGCAGTATTTT. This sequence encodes CASSLSRGTDTQYF.